What follows describes a single T cell receptor (beta chain). What it binds is not known. The data were obtained in a study of blood T cells in healthy people across ages. Study summary: Per every two T cells, about one barcoded beta molecule was captured by template switching.

Next came a second PCR, run for about 6 to 12 cycles, which used a sample-barcoded 5' primer along with a J-beta primer mix. MiXCR was run by TCRdb on the 5' RACE reads, yielding one entry per CDR3 protein. Of 600,000 to 650,000 distinct CDR3 sequences in the sample, about 54% were seen once. Findings and limits, study-wide: Unknown donor CMV status possibly confounded expanded clonotype changes. Among long-lived donors, naive CD4+ cells were more numerous and diversity higher than in aged donors.

The CDR3 loop spans 13 amino acids. V lost 8 bases to trimming and J lost 7 bases; unmatched junction nucleotides: 9. Aged roughly 6 to 90, donors were systemically healthy Caucasians from Russia. The receptor was derived from a man aged 60 to 75 in good health. The V call is TRBV12-3 or TRBV12-4, the J call TRBJ1-2; 8 bases line up with TRBD1. Sequenced: blood. This chain's CDR3 is CASAFTGGSGYTF. The DNA for the CDR3 is TGTGCCAGCGCCTTTACAGGGGGAAGTGGCTACACCTTC.